This T cell receptor beta chain was obtained from a study of regulatory T cells in long-lasting Graves disease. As for the study in general: Patients met the persistent Graves' disease definition after over 5 years of antithyroid drugs with positive TSH receptor antibodies. Study-level findings and limits: Whereas 966 public clonotypes were shared by new patients, persistent patients shared more, at a few thousand.

Documented time point: persistent/refractory GD, antithyroid drugs over 5 years with positive TRAb. The authors made the TCR library using RNA they extracted from PBMCs. Peripheral blood, around 9 milliliters of it, was drawn into EDTA tubes. Investigators prepared the TCR beta libraries by applying iRepertoire HTBI primers and Arm-PCR of CDR3 regions. TCRdb fed the multiplex PCR reads into MiXCR, producing one record per CDR3 protein. Counted here are roughly 430,000 distinct CDR3 sequences, 20% to 25% occurring once; the ten biggest clones make up roughly an eighth. The V segment lost 1 base and the J segment 8 bases; nucleotides outside the gene matches: 4. Germline V CDR1 and CDR2: GTSNPN, SVGIG (reference sequence). The CDR3 is 15 residues long. Turning to this clonotype: Its antigen is unknown.

The chain has TRBV30 and TRBJ2-1; 14 bases align to TRBD2. This TCR came from a female donor with Graves disease. The input for sequencing was peripheral blood mononuclear cells (PBMCs), taken when the disease was refractory, from a patient treated with antithyroid drugs. DNA for the CDR3: TGTGCCTGGAGTGATGGGACTAGCGGGAGTCATGAGCAGTTCTTC. Its protein product is CAWSDGTSGSHEQFF.